These T cell receptor beta chains were read from a single sample in a study of blood T cell repertoires in COVID-19. Sequencing was performed with immunoSEQ multiplex PCR; in TCRdb, only in-frame clones are kept and a portion is missing. This table holds 200,000 to 250,000 clones, almost 85% found once. The sequenced sample was PBMCs or T cells enriched from blood (not recorded which). The receptors here all came from a woman in her forties or fifties with acute COVID-19. Each CDR3 is given with its conserved first and last residue. A D gene is named only where the DNA matches it firmly. Part of the rows lack a size; the others show once, few, many or a class for expanded clones.

TGTGCCAGCAGCTTGGGCAGCGGGGGGGCTACGGAGACCCAGTACTTC	CASSLGSGGATETQYF	16	TRBV5-4	TRBD2	once	TRBJ2-5
TGTGCCTGGAGACAGGAGAGCAATCAGCCCCAGCATTTT	CAWRQESNQPQHF	13	TRBV30	NA	NA	TRBJ1-5
TGTGCCAGTGGAACTCCCCGGGGGGCTAACTATGGCTACACCTTC	CASGTPRGANYGYTF	15	TRBV28	NA	NA	TRBJ1-2
TGTGCCAGTAGGGGGGCAGGGTGGAATTCACCCCTCCACTTT	CASRGAGWNSPLHF	14	TRBV19	NA	NA	TRBJ1-6
TGTGCCAGCAGCCTAAACAGGGTTCAGTGGTATGGCTACACCTTC	CASSLNRVQWYGYTF	15	TRBV3-1/TRBV3-2	NA	NA	TRBJ1-2
TGCGCCAGCAGTCCCGGGAGACTCAATGGCTACACCTTC	CASSPGRLNGYTF	13	TRBV4-3	NA	NA	TRBJ1-2
TGTGCCAGCTCACCGCGGGAATCAACTAATGAAAAACTGTTTTTT	CASSPRESTNEKLFF	15	TRBV18	NA	NA	TRBJ1-4
TGCAGCGTTGGGGTCACAGGATTTAACTATGGCTACACCTTC	CSVGVTGFNYGYTF	14	TRBV29-1	NA	few	TRBJ1-2
TGCAGCGTAGGGACAGCGCCGGATGAAAAACTGTTTTTT	CSVGTAPDEKLFF	13	TRBV29-1	TRBD1	NA	TRBJ1-4
TGTGCCAGCAGTACAACCTGGAATCAGCCCCAGCATTTT	CASSTTWNQPQHF	13	TRBV27	NA	NA	TRBJ1-5
TGTGCCAGCAAGGGGACAGGGGACTATGGCTACACCTTC	CASKGTGDYGYTF	13	TRBV6-5	TRBD1	NA	TRBJ1-2
TGTGCCAGCTCACTTCAAGGGGGTTATAGCAATCAGCCCCAGCATTTT	CASSLQGGYSNQPQHF	16	TRBV18	NA	NA	TRBJ1-5
TGTGCCTGGAAGGACATCCTGAGCTATGGCTACACCTTC	CAWKDILSYGYTF	13	TRBV30	NA	NA	TRBJ1-2
TGTGCCAGCAGCACACTAGGGACAGGGACCGAGCAGTACTTC	CASSTLGTGTEQYF	14	TRBV7-8	TRBD1	NA	TRBJ2-7
TGTGCCAGCAGCGCACCCGGGGTCTTCAATCAGCCCCAGCATTTT	CASSAPGVFNQPQHF	15	TRBV9	NA	NA	TRBJ1-5
TGTGCCAGCAGCTTAAGAGGACAGGGGGGGAACACTGAAGCTTTCTTT	CASSLRGQGGNTEAFF	16	TRBV7-3	TRBD1	NA	TRBJ1-1
TGTGCCAGCAGCTTTATCCTAGCGGGGACTAGCTCCTACAATGAGCAGTTCTTC	CASSFILAGTSSYNEQFF	18	TRBV7-2	TRBD2	NA	TRBJ2-1
TGTGCCAGCAGCCTTGTCTCCGGGACTAGCGTCCATGAGCAGTTCTTC	CASSLVSGTSVHEQFF	16	TRBV3-1/TRBV3-2	TRBD2	NA	TRBJ2-1
TGTGCCAGCAGCCAAAACGGACTGGGGGGGGATACGCAGTATTTT	CASSQNGLGGDTQYF	15	TRBV3-1/TRBV3-2	TRBD2	NA	TRBJ2-3
TGCGCCAGCAGTGCGGGGGGGAGCACAGATACGCAGTATTTT	CASSAGGSTDTQYF	14	TRBV10-1	TRBD2	NA	TRBJ2-3
TGTGCCAGCAGCTTAGACAGGGCTGGGGGTGGCTACACCTTC	CASSLDRAGGGYTF	14	TRBV7-2	NA	NA	TRBJ1-2
TGTGCCAGCAGCCGGGGGGGCTCCTACAATGAGCAGTTCTTC	CASSRGGSYNEQFF	14	TRBV11-3	TRBD2	NA	TRBJ2-1
TGTGCCAGTAGTATAACTACAGGGGCCCCGGTAGAGACCCAGTACTTC	CASSITTGAPVETQYF	16	TRBV19	TRBD1	NA	TRBJ2-5
TGTGCCAGCAGCGGAGGGGGCTCTGGGGGACAGCCCCAGCATTTT	CASSGGGSGGQPQHF	15	TRBV7-9	TRBD1	NA	TRBJ1-5
TGCAGCGTTGAGGAGGGAGATGAAGCTTTCTTT	CSVEEGDEAFF	11	TRBV29-1	NA	NA	TRBJ1-1
TGTGCCAGCTCCCTATGGGGGGGGAGCAATCAGCCCCAGCATTTT	CASSLWGGSNQPQHF	15	TRBV7-8	NA	NA	TRBJ1-5
TGTGCCAGCAGCCCCCGCAGGACAGTGAGCGGGGAGCTGTTTTTT	CASSPRRTVSGELFF	15	TRBV7-8	NA	few	TRBJ2-2
TGTGCCAGCAGCTTTTGGGACAGGGGCCAAGAGACCCAGTACTTC	CASSFWDRGQETQYF	15	TRBV5-8	TRBD1	NA	TRBJ2-5
TGTGCCAGCAGCCTATGGGCAGGGAAGACTGAAGCTTTCTTT	CASSLWAGKTEAFF	14	TRBV7-9	NA	NA	TRBJ1-1
TGTGCCAGTAGTCCCCGACAGGGTGCGGACGAGCAGTACTTC	CASSPRQGADEQYF	14	TRBV19	TRBD1	once	TRBJ2-7
TGTGCCAGCAGTTTTCAGCGGGGGGCCACCGGGGAGCTGTTTTTT	CASSFQRGATGELFF	15	TRBV6-5	TRBD2	many	TRBJ2-2
TGTGCCTGGAGTGCCAGGACAGACCTGAACACTGAAGCTTTCTTT	CAWSARTDLNTEAFF	15	TRBV30	NA	NA	TRBJ1-1
TGTGCCAGCAGCTTTCCCGGGACTAGCGGGGTATGGGGCACAGATACGCAGTATTTT	CASSFPGTSGVWGTDTQYF	19	TRBV7-2	TRBD2	NA	TRBJ2-3
TGTGCCTGGACCCTCCAGGGGCTCAGGGGTGGCTACACCTTC	CAWTLQGLRGGYTF	14	TRBV30	NA	once	TRBJ1-2
TGTGCCAGCAGTGAAGGGCGCAGGGAAAAACTGTTTTTT	CASSEGRREKLFF	13	TRBV2	NA	NA	TRBJ1-4
TGTGCCAGCTCTCCTCGGGACAGCCCTAACTATGGCTACACCTTC	CASSPRDSPNYGYTF	15	TRBV18	TRBD1	NA	TRBJ1-2
TGTGCCAGCAGCTTAGCGCTGGGGGGGGGCTACGAGCAGTACTTC	CASSLALGGGYEQYF	15	TRBV7-8	TRBD2	NA	TRBJ2-7
TGTGCCTGGAGAATCGGGACTTCCAGAAATTCACCCCTCCACTTT	CAWRIGTSRNSPLHF	15	TRBV30	NA	NA	TRBJ1-6
TGTGCCAGCAGCCCAGGGGGCGAGTCTTCACCCCTCCACTTT	CASSPGGESSPLHF	14	TRBV7-2	TRBD1	NA	TRBJ1-6
TGTGCCAGCAGTGAAAACAGGGGGCAATTCTACGAGCAGTACTTC	CASSENRGQFYEQYF	15	TRBV6-1	TRBD1	NA	TRBJ2-7
TGTGCCAGCAGTACCGGGGGTGGCTACACCTTC	CASSTGGGYTF	11	TRBV12-3/TRBV12-4	NA	NA	TRBJ1-2
TGTGCCAGCAGTCGGACAGGGGCTAACTATGGCTACACCTTC	CASSRTGANYGYTF	14	TRBV7-9	TRBD1	NA	TRBJ1-2
TGCAGCGTTGGAGAACAGGGGGCCTATGGCTACACCTTC	CSVGEQGAYGYTF	13	TRBV29-1	TRBD1	NA	TRBJ1-2
TGTGCCAGCAGCGTAGGTGCTAGCGGGGGGCTCCAAGAGACCCAGTACTTC	CASSVGASGGLQETQYF	17	TRBV9	TRBD2	NA	TRBJ2-5
TGTGCCAGCAGCTACGGGAACGAAAATCAGCCCCAGCATTTT	CASSYGNENQPQHF	14	TRBV5-5	NA	NA	TRBJ1-5
TGTGCCAGTAGTCGTACAGAAGCCTATGGCTACACCTTC	CASSRTEAYGYTF	13	TRBV19	NA	NA	TRBJ1-2